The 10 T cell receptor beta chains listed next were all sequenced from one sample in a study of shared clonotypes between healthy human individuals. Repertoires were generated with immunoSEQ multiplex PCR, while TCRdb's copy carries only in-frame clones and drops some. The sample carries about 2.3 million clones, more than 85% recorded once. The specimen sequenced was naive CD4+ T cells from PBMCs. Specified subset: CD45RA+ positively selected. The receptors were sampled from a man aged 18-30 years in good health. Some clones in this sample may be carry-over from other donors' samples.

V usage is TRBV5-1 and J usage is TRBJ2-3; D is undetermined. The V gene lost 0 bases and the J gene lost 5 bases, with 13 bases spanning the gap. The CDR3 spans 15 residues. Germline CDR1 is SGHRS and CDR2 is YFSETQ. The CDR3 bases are TGCGCCAGCAGCTTGGCCACTGGAATAGGAGATACGCAGTATTTT. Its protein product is CASSLATGIGDTQYF.

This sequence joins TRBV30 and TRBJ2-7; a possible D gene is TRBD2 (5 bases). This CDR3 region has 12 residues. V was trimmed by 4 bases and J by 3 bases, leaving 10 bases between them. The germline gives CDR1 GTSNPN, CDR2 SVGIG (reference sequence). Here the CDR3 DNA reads TGTGCCTGGATCAAAGGAGGCTACGAGCAGTACTTC. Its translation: CAWIKGGYEQYF.

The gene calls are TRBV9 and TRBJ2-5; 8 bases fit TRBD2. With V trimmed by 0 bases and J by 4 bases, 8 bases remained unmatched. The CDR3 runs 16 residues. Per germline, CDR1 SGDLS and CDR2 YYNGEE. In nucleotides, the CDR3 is TGTGCCAGCAGCGTAGACGGGAGGGCCCTTCCAGAGACCCAGTACTTC. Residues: CASSVDGRALPETQYF. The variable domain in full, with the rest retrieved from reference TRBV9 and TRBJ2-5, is DSGVTQTPKHLITATGQRVTLRCSPRSGDLSVYWYQQSLDQGLQFLIQYYNGEERAKGNILERFSAQQFPDLHSELNLSSLELGDSALYFCASSVDGRALPETQYFGPGTRLLVL.

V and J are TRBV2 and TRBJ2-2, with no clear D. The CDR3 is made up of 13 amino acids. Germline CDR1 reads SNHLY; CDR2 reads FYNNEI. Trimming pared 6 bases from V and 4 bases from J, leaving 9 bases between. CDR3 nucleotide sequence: TGTGCCAGCAGGGCAACGCTCACCGGGGAGCTGTTTTTT. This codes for CASRATLTGELFF.

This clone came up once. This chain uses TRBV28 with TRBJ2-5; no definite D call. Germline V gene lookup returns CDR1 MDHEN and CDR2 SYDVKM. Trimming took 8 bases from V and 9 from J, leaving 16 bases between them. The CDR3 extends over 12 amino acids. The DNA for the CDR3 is TGTGCCAGCTGTCGGCCTTCGATGGCCCAGTACTTC. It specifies CASCRPSMAQYF.

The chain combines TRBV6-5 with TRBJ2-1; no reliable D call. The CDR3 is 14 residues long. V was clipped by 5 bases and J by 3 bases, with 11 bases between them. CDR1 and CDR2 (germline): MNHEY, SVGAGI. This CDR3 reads CASSDQRRYNEQFF. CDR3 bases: TGTGCCAGCAGTGACCAGCGACGCTACAATGAGCAGTTCTTC.

The CDR3 here is CASSVRGGWDTGELFF. The CDR3 nucleotides are TGTGCCAGCAGCGTACGGGGCGGGTGGGACACCGGGGAGCTGTTTTTT. This chain joins TRBV9 and TRBJ2-2; D may correspond to TRBD1 or TRBD2 (5 bases each). V was cut by 1 base and J by 3 bases, with 13 bases left in between. This CDR3 has 16 residues. CDR1 is SGDLS, CDR2 YYNGEE, per germline.

The CDR3 nucleotides read TGTGCCAGCAGCTTAAGTGGTCCTGAGCAGTTCTTC. Protein: CASSLSGPEQFF. The chain recombines TRBV7-9 with TRBJ2-1; D ambiguous. V lost 2 bases and J 9 bases, leaving 8 bases between the germline ends. CDR1 is SEHNR, CDR2 FQNEAQ, per germline (reference sequence). CDR3 length equals 12 residues.

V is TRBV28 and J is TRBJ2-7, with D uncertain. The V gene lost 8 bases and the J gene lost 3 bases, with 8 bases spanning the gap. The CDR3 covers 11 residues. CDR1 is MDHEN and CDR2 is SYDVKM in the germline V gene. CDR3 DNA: TGTGCCAGCGAGTGGGGCTACGAGCAGTACTTC. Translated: CASEWGYEQYF.

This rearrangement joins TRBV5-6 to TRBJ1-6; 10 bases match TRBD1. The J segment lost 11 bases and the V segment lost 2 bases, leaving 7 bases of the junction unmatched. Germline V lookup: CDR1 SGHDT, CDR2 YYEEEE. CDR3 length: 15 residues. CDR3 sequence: CASSFRDRGRAPLHF. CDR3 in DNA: TGTGCCAGCAGCTTCCGGGACAGGGGAAGGGCACCCCTCCACTTT.